These 16 T cell receptor beta chains share one sample of origin, sequenced in a study of cytomegalovirus exposure and HLA in healthy donors. Sequencing used immunoSEQ multiplex PCR; TCRdb keeps in-frame clones, though not all of them. The profile shows more than 130,000 clones, 88% of them singletons. Source material: PBMCs. Receptors were obtained from a woman aged 18-35 years in good health and CMV-seropositive.

The table lists this clone with a count of one. The chain carries TRBV28 and TRBJ2-3; TRBD2 might be the D (6 bases). V was clipped by 6 bases and J by 5 bases, with 18 bases between them. The CDR3 covers 15 residues. The germline V gene has CDR1 MDHEN and CDR2 SYDVKM. CDR3 DNA sequence: TGTGCCAGCAGCAGACTAGGGACTTCTAGAGATACGCAGTATTTT. Residues: CASSRLGTSRDTQYF.

The V and J genes are TRBV5-1 and TRBJ2-7, with 12 bases lining up with TRBD2. The J segment lost 4 bases and the V segment lost 3 bases, leaving 5 bases of the junction unmatched. This CDR3 contains 15 residues. CDR1 is SGHRS, CDR2 YFSETQ, per germline. Written as DNA, the CDR3 is TGCGCCAGCAGCTATCTAGCGGGAGGGCTGTACGAGCAGTACTTC. Protein: CASSYLAGGLYEQYF.

The chain couples TRBV19 to TRBJ2-2; D is possibly TRBD2 (5 bases). CDR1 is LNHDA and CDR2 is SQIVND in the germline V gene (reference sequence). CDR3 length: 16 residues. Trimming removed 6 bases at V and 2 bases at J, with 16 bases between. Here the CDR3 reads CASRRENALNTGELFF. CDR3 bases: TGTGCCAGTAGAAGGGAGAACGCGCTAAACACCGGGGAGCTGTTTTTT. The full variable domain, its missing parts supplied by reference TRBV19 and TRBJ2-2, is DGGITQSPKYLFRKEGQNVTLSCEQNLNHDAMYWYRQDPGQGLRLIYYSQIVNDFQKGDIAEGYSVSREKKESFPLTVTSAQKNPTAFYLCASRRENALNTGELFFGEGSRLTVL.

This clone was seen a few times. J is TRBJ1-5 and V is TRBV6-1, with a possible D match to TRBD1 (6 bases). The CDR3 covers 13 residues. The ends were cut back, 7 bases at V and 0 bases at J, with 7 bases in the middle. The V gene's germline CDR1 is MNHNS and CDR2 SASEGT. Here the CDR3 DNA reads TGTGCCAGCAACAGGGATAGCAATCAGCCCCAGCATTTT. This translates into CASNRDSNQPQHF.

The chain recombines TRBV4-2 with TRBJ1-5; 7 nucleotides line up with TRBD1. From germline, CDR1 is LGHNA and CDR2 YNFKEQ. J gave up 4 bases and V 4 bases, and 7 bases lay outside the gene matches. This CDR3 region has 15 residues. The CDR3 spells CASSRETGPNQPQHF. Written as DNA, the CDR3 is TGTGCCAGCAGCCGAGAGACAGGGCCGAATCAGCCCCAGCATTTT.

In its sample, this clone was seen once. The chain joins TRBV9 to TRBJ2-1, with TRBD2 identical over 12 bases. The CDR3 has 15 amino acids. The J segment lost 6 bases and the V segment lost 4 bases, leaving 5 bases of the junction unmatched. Germline V gene lookup returns CDR1 SGDLS and CDR2 YYNGEE. In DNA, the CDR3 is TGTGCCAGCAGCACCCAACTAGCGGGAGGCAATGAGCAGTTCTTC. Its translation is CASSTQLAGGNEQFF.

As DNA, the CDR3 is TGCAGCGTTCCTTGGGGACAGAAAGAGACCCAGTACTTC. Translating it yields CSVPWGQKETQYF. V and J are TRBV29-1 and TRBJ2-5, with TRBD1 matching 7 bases. After removal of 5 bases from V and 3 bases from J, the junction contained 6 bases not matched to a gene. The CDR3 is 13 amino acids. The germline gives CDR1 SQVTM, CDR2 ANQGSEA.

The chain joins TRBV29-1 to TRBJ2-1; 8 bases line up with TRBD2. The CDR3 length is 13 residues. The germline V gene has CDR1 SQVTM and CDR2 ANQGSEA. V was pared by 6 bases and J by 4 bases, with 5 bases of the junction left unmatched. CDR3 DNA sequence: TGCAGCGTCTCTAGCGGGCTATACAATGAGCAGTTCTTC. Residues: CSVSSGLYNEQFF.

The chain carries TRBV5-1 and TRBJ1-2; a weak D match, TRBD1 (5 bases). Germline V lookup: CDR1 SGHRS, CDR2 YFSETQ. The CDR3 is made up of 13 amino acids. V lost 3 bases to trimming and J lost 7 bases, with 13 bases between them. The DNA of the CDR3 is TGCGCCAGCAGCTCCGCGGGGGAGGGTGGCTACACCTTC. Residues: CASSSAGEGGYTF.

The rearrangement joins TRBV27 to TRBJ2-7; 8 nucleotides agree with TRBD1. Germline CDR1 MNHEY, CDR2 SMNVEV (reference sequence). J gave up 2 bases and V 4 bases, and 7 bases lay outside the gene matches. The CDR3 is made up of 15 amino acids. The DNA for the CDR3 is TGTGCCAGCAGTTCAAGGACAGGGCGAACCTACGAGCAGTACTTC. Translated: CASSSRTGRTYEQYF.

This chain links TRBV10-3 with TRBJ2-3, with a tentative D call TRBD1 (6 bases). In germline, CDR1 is ENHRY, CDR2 SYGVKD. The length of the CDR3 is 14 residues. Trimming cost V 6 bases and J 0 bases, with 10 bases left between them. Here the CDR3 DNA reads TGTGCCATCAGCGGACAGCATAGCACAGATACGCAGTATTTT. Translated: CAISGQHSTDTQYF.

The chain carries TRBV7-8 and TRBJ1-1; no clear D. Deletions cut 4 bases from V and 1 base from J, with 16 bases between. The CDR3 length is 16 residues. CDR1 and CDR2 from the germline V gene are SGHVS and FQNEAQ. In nucleotides, the CDR3 is TGTGCCAGCAGCTCGAGTGGACGGGGAGGGAACACTGAAGCTTTCTTT. It yields the protein CASSSSGRGGNTEAFF.

This rearrangement joins TRBV6-6 to TRBJ2-7, with D tentatively TRBD1 (6 bases). The V end lost 5 bases, the J end lost 6 bases, and 23 bases lay between the germline ends. Germline CDR1 reads MNHNY; CDR2 reads SVGAGI (reference sequence). This CDR3 has 16 residues. For the CDR3, the DNA is TGTGCCAGCAGTACCGCCCGCCAGGGGAGCCGGTCCGAGCAGTACTTC. It codes for CASSTARQGSRSEQYF.

V is TRBV5-1 and J is TRBJ2-2; D is possibly TRBD1 (6 bases). V lost 5 bases and J lost 4, with 15 bases in between. CDR1 SGHRS and CDR2 YFSETQ come from the germline V gene. The CDR3 spans 15 residues. Written as DNA, the CDR3 is TGCGCCAGCAGGGAAGACAACAGGGTCACCGGGGAGCTGTTTTTT. It specifies CASREDNRVTGELFF.

Only one count was recorded for this clone. The chain carries TRBV10-1 and TRBJ2-1, with TRBD2 identical over 12 bases. The CDR3 totals 16 residues. V shed 6 bases and J 1 base; nucleotides not matched to a gene: 4. The germline V gene encodes CDR1 WNHNN and CDR2 SYGVQD (reference sequence). CDR3 coding DNA: TGCGCCAGCAGCGGACTAGCGGGATCTTCCTACAATGAGCAGTTCTTC. It specifies CASSGLAGSSYNEQFF.

The J gene is TRBJ2-1, the V gene TRBV7-3; 10 positions agree with TRBD2. Trimming at V came to 0 bases and at J to 7 bases, leaving 0 bases not matched to a gene. The CDR3 spans 14 residues. The germline V gene encodes CDR1 SGHTA and CDR2 FQGTGA. CDR3 in DNA: TGTGCCAGCAGCTTAACGGGACTAGCGAATGAGCAGTTCTTC. Translated: CASSLTGLANEQFF.